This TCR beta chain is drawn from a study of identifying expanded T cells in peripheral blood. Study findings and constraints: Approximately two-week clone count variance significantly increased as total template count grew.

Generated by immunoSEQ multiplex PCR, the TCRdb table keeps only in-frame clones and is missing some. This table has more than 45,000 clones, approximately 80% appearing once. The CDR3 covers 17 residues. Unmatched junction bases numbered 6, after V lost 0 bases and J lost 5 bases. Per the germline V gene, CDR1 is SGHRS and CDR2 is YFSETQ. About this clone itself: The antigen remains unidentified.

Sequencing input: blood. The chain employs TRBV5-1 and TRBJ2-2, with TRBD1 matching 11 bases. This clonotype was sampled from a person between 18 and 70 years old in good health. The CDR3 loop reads CASSLAGTGGRTGELFF. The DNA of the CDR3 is TGCGCCAGCAGCTTGGCCGGGACAGGGGGACGAACCGGGGAGCTGTTTTTT.